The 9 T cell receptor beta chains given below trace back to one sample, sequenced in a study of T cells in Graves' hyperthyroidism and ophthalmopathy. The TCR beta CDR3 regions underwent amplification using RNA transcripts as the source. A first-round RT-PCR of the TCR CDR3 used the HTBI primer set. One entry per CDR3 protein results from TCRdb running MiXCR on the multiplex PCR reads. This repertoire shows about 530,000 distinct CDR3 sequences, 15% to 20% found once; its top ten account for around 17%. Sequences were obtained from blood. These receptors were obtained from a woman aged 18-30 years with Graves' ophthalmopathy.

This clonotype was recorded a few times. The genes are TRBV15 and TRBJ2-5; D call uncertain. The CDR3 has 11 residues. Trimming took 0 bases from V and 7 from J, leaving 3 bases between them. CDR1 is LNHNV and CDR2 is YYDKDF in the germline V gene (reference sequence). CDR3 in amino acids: CATSREGTQYF. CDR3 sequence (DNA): TGTGCCACCAGCAGAGAGGGGACCCAGTACTTC. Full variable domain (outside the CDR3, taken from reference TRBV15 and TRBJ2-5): DAMVIQNPRYQVTQFGKPVTLSCSQTLNHNVMYWYQQKSSQAPKLLFHYYDKDFNNEADTPDNFQSRRPNTSFCFLDIRSPGLGDTAMYLCATSREGTQYFGPGTRLLVL.

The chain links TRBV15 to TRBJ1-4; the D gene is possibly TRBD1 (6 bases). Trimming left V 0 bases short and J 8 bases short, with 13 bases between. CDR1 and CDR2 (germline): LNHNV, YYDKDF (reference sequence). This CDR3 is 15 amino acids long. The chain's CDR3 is CATSRDRQEGEKLFF. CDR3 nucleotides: TGTGCCACCAGCAGAGATCGACAGGAGGGGGAAAAACTGTTTTTT.

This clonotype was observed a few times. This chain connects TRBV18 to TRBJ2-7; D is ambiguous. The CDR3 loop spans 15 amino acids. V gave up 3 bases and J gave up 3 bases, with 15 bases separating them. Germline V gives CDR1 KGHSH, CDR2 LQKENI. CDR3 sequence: CASSPAGALHYEQYF. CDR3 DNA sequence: TGTGCCAGCTCACCCGCCGGAGCCCTACACTACGAGCAGTACTTC.

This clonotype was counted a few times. As DNA, the CDR3 is TGTGCCAGCAGTTTGCCAAGCGGGTATCAGCCCCAGCATTTT. This encodes CASSLPSGYQPQHF. This chain connects TRBV28 to TRBJ1-5; no firm D call. V lost 3 bases to trimming and J lost 5 bases, with 11 bases between them. The CDR3 sequence is 14 residues long. Germline V CDR1 and CDR2: MDHEN, SYDVKM.

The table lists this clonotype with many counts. CDR3 region: CASSAGTSYNEQFF. The CDR3 DNA follows: TGTGCCAGCAGTGCCGGGACCTCCTACAATGAGCAGTTCTTC. This chain joins TRBV6-2 or TRBV6-3 and TRBJ2-1; D may correspond to TRBD1 or TRBD2 (5 bases each). Trimming took off 5 bases at V and 0 bases at J, with 8 bases between the two ends. CDR1 MNHEY and CDR2 SVGEGT come from the germline V gene. CDR3 size: 14 residues.

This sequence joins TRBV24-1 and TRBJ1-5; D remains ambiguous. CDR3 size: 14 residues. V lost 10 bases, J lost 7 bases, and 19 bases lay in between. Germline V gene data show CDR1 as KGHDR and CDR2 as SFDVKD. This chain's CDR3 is CATARAARGQPQHF. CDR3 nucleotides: TGTGCCACTGCCCGCGCGGCTAGAGGGCAGCCCCAGCATTTT.

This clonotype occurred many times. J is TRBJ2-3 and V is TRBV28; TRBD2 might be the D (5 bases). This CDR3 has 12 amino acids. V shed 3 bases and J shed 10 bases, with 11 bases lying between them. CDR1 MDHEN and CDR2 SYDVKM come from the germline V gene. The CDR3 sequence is CASSLDGGPQYF. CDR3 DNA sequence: TGTGCCAGCAGTTTGGATGGCGGGCCGCAGTATTTT.

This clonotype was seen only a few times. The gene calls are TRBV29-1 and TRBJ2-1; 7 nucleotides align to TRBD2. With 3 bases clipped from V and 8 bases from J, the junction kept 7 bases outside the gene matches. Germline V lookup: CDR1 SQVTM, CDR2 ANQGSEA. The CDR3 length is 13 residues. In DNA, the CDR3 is TGCAGCGTTGACTCAGCTAGCGGAGATGAGCAGTTCTTC. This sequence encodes CSVDSASGDEQFF.

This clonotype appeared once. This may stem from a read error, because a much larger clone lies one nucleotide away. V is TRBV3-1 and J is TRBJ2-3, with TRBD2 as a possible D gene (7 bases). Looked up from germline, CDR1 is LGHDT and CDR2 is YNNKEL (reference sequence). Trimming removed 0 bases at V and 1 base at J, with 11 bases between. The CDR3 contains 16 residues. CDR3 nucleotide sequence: TGTGCCAGCAGCCAAGAAGCGCGGGGGCGCACAGATACGCAGTATTTT. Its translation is CASSQEARGRTDTQYF.